This T cell receptor beta chain emerged from a study of blood T cell repertoires in COVID-19 (dated by TCRdb to between 2020 and 2021). General notes on the study: Samples covering the acute and convalescent phases of COVID-19 were provided by collaborators in the United States, Italy and Spain. The material from the prospective study consisted of cDNA or gDNA derived from T cells, B-cell-depleted T cells, or PBMCs. Subjects who had been exposed to COVID-19, were actively infected with it, or had recovered from it provided the deeply sampled blood TCRbeta repertoires that made up the dataset. The repertoires were released in a freely available public database intended as a resource for research on the immune response to SARS-CoV-2. Samples came from the ongoing ImmuneRACE study (first 160 participants) plus 1,254 subjects from 6 global collaborators. A de-identified subject ID, COVID-19 status, age in years and sex were almost always included in the sample metadata. Where HLA class I and class II types were available, the types were taken from metadata supplied by the sample provider, not from assay-based typing. The investigation overall reported the following: The quantity of clinical and demographic metadata differed by source and by participant and was supplied without curation.

As to this clone: Its binding antigen is unknown. The sample holds no much larger clone one base away, and base qualities are not on file.

The junction carries 12 bases between V and J, which are trimmed by 5 bases and 5 bases respectively. From cysteine to phenylalanine, the CDR3 is 13 amino acids long. The CDR3 DNA has 39 bases and is translated from base 1. Sequences SGHAT (CDR1) and FQDESV (CDR2) are obtained from the germline V gene (reference sequence). TCRbeta CDR3 regions were amplified from genomic DNA using the immunoSEQ Assay, a bias-controlled multiplex PCR. As for the original processing: Within the assay, amplification of reference gene primers was used to estimate how many nucleated cells each sample contained. To quantify the absolute abundance of each unique TCRbeta CDR3 rearrangement, sequence reads were collapsed and filtered. For each sample, productive Simpson clonality was calculated as the square root of Simpson's diversity index over productive rearrangements. What TCRdb holds here is the immuneACCESS table cut down to in-frame rearrangements. Part of the clones is not present; checked against another copy, under half of the missing clones reflect an unresolved V gene, and the others are unexplained. The V and J calls and the clone size are those of that table, but D and trimming were determined from the DNA. Recorded for this sample are roughly 150,000 clones; more than 70% of them occurred a single time. The ten largest make up approximately 5% of the sample.

Collaborating institutions collected whole blood in K2EDTA tubes following their own protocols. For TCRbeta analysis, collaborators shipped samples in one of three forms: frozen whole blood, isolated PBMCs, or DNA extracted from either of those sample types. The V gene is TRBV11-1 and the J gene is TRBJ1-1; the D segment could be TRBD1, given 5 matching bases. Input material: peripheral blood. The sequence was collected from a woman in her forties or fifties with acute or convalescent COVID-19. The CDR3 reads CASSLTRDTEAFF. Read as DNA, the sequence is TGTGCCAGCAGCCTAACCAGGGATACTGAAGCTTTCTTT.